This TCR beta chain was obtained from a study of blood T cell repertoires in COVID-19. Study-wide context: Samples taken during acute and convalescent COVID-19 were collected in the United States, Italy and Spain. From T cells, B-cell-depleted T cells, or PBMCs came the material, which was cDNA or gDNA.

In the original processing: Reference gene primers were amplified, and this amplification served to estimate nucleated cell counts. The method was immunoSEQ multiplex PCR; TCRdb's version includes in-frame clones alone and lacks a portion of them. For V, J and clone size, that table is used; D and trimming come from the DNA. In the table there are about 220,000 clones, roughly 90% of which are singletons. With V trimmed by 7 bases and J by 0 bases, 7 bases remained unmatched. Germline CDR1 is SGHTA and CDR2 is FQGNSA. The CDR3 is made up of 15 amino acids. The sequencing sample was made of peripheral blood. This chain joins TRBV7-2 and TRBJ1-1, with 8 bases aligning to TRBD1. This clonotype was obtained from a man aged 25 to 40 who had recovered from COVID-19. CDR3 amino acids: CASTGQGTMNTEAFF. The CDR3 DNA is TGTGCCAGCACCGGACAGGGAACCATGAACACTGAAGCTTTCTTT. Full variable domain (missing parts from reference TRBV7-2 and TRBJ1-1): GAGVSQSPSNKVTEKGKDVELRCDPISGHTALYWYRQSLGQGLEFLIYFQGNSAPDKSGLPSDRFSAERTGGSVSTLTIQRTQQEDSAVYLCASTGQGTMNTEAFFGQGTRLTVV.